This paragraph reports one T cell receptor beta chain. Its antigen is unknown. Germline values: CDR1 SGHNT, CDR2 YYREEE (reference sequence). V shed 4 bases and J 2 bases; nucleotides not matched to a gene: 12. This CDR3 contains 16 residues. The record originates from a study of OX40 agonist ivuxolimab in advanced cancers. On the study more broadly: Participants could have had prior anti-PD-1, anti-PD-L1 or anti-CTLA-4 therapy, and roughly 40% had some. Overall study findings and caveats: Expanded clones were, on average, more numerous among CD8+ T cells than CD4+.

Repertoires were generated with immunoSEQ multiplex PCR, while TCRdb's copy carries only in-frame clones and drops some. The repertoire holds some 130,000 clones, with less than 95% as singletons. This sequence originates from an adult with an advanced solid tumor such as melanoma, head and neck, liver or kidney cancer. The source was CD4+ or CD8+ T cells sorted from blood, collected in a trial of the OX40 agonist ivuxolimab. The chain is built from TRBV5-4 and TRBJ2-7; 7 bases match TRBD2. The CDR3 here is CASSRASASGAYEQYF. CDR3 DNA sequence: TGTGCCAGCAGCCGGGCCTCAGCTAGCGGTGCCTACGAGCAGTACTTC.